Following are 29 T cell receptor beta chains from one sample sequenced in a study of blood T cells in healthy people across ages. Primed by a sample-barcoded 5' primer and a J-beta primer mix, a second PCR proceeded for roughly 7 to 12 cycles. MiXCR, run by TCRdb on the 5' RACE reads, gives a single entry per CDR3 protein. The sample carries roughly 1,000,000 distinct CDR3 sequences, 25% recorded once. This same sample was also taken into another study, of T cells of mothers and their children.

The sequencing input was blood. The receptors come from a girl aged 2 to 10 in good health.

This clonotype turned up a few times. The V gene is TRBV5-5, the J gene TRBJ1-1; perhaps TRBD1 as D (5 bases). CDR3 length equals 16 residues. V was cut by 1 base and J by 3 bases, with 16 bases left in between. Germline lookup yields CDR1 SGHKS and CDR2 YYEKEE (reference sequence). The CDR3 reads CASSLFNTGLDTEAFF. The DNA for the CDR3 is TGTGCCAGCAGCTTGTTTAATACAGGTCTGGACACTGAAGCTTTCTTT. Complete variable domain (other parts from reference TRBV5-5 and TRBJ1-1): DAGVTQSPTHLIKTRGQQVTLRCSPISGHKSVSWYQQVLGQGPQFIFQYYEKEERGRGNFPDRFSARQFPNYSSELNVNALLLGDSALYLCASSLFNTGLDTEAFFGQGTRLTVV.

This clonotype was counted only a few times. This chain uses TRBV29-1 with TRBJ2-1, with TRBD2 identical over 7 bases. The end of the DNA aligns better with TRBJ2-5, so the J call may be wrong. The germline V gene has CDR1 SQVTM and CDR2 ANQGSEA. The CDR3 extends over 14 amino acids. This CDR3 reads CSVGFPERAGDQYF. CDR3 coding DNA: TGCAGCGTTGGTTTCCCCGAAAGGGCGGGGGACCAGTACTTC.

This clonotype was observed a handful of times. This chain links TRBV7-9 with TRBJ1-1; D is undetermined. The CDR3 covers 16 residues. CDR1 and CDR2 (germline): SEHNR, FQNEAQ (reference sequence). The germline V and J ends were trimmed by 1 base and 3 bases, with 15 bases remaining between them. This CDR3 reads CASSLVPSKDYTEAFF. The CDR3 DNA reads as TGTGCCAGCAGCTTAGTCCCCAGTAAGGATTACACTGAAGCTTTCTTT.

The chain carries TRBV11-1 and TRBJ2-5; TRBD1 matches 7 bases. V trimming: 5 bases; J trimming: 5 bases; junction bases outside the gene matches: 11. The CDR3 is 15 amino acids. Germline CDR1 SGHAT, CDR2 FQDESV (reference sequence). CDR3 sequence reads: CASSLYRQGMETQYF. CDR3 bases: TGTGCCAGCAGCCTATACCGACAGGGTATGGAGACCCAGTACTTC.

The rearrangement uses TRBV20-1 and TRBJ1-3; no definite D call. The V gene's germline CDR1 is DFQATT and CDR2 SNEGSKA (reference sequence). The CDR3 totals 13 residues. The CDR3, as DNA: TGCAGGACGGACGAGAGCTCTGGAAACACCATATATTTT. This codes for CRTDESSGNTIYF.

The chain carries TRBV4-3 and TRBJ2-7, with 7 bases matching TRBD1. Germline CDR1 is LGHNA and CDR2 is YSLEER. V was pared by 0 bases and J by 1 base, with 6 bases of the junction left unmatched. The CDR3 length is 16 residues. The CDR3 nucleotides are TGCGCCAGCAGCCAAGATTTGGGGACAGCGTCCTACGAGCAGTACTTC. It yields the protein CASSQDLGTASYEQYF.

This chain links TRBV7-9 with TRBJ2-1; D is unclear. The V end lost 5 bases, the J end lost 5 bases, and 7 bases lay between the germline ends. This CDR3 spans 12 amino acids. The germline V gene has CDR1 SEHNR and CDR2 FQNEAQ (reference sequence). The CDR3 here is CASSTLHNEQFF. CDR3 nucleotides: TGTGCCAGCAGCACCCTCCACAATGAGCAGTTCTTC.

This clonotype has more than one count but fewer than ten. The genes are TRBV3-1 and TRBJ1-2; TRBD1 aligns across 12 bases. This CDR3 has 15 residues. Germline lookup yields CDR1 LGHDT and CDR2 YNNKEL (reference sequence). Unmatched junction bases numbered 2, after V lost 2 bases and J lost 4 bases. The CDR3 sequence: CASSQPGQGAYGYTF. CDR3 coding DNA: TGTGCCAGCAGCCAACCGGGACAGGGGGCCTATGGCTACACCTTC.

The CDR3 DNA reads as TGTGCCACAATGAGAGCGGAATACACAGATACGCAGTATTTT. It codes for CATMRAEYTDTQYF. The J gene is TRBJ2-3, the V gene TRBV12-3 or TRBV12-4; TRBD2 is a possible D gene (5 bases). Deletions cut 10 bases from V and 2 bases from J, with 16 bases between. This CDR3 is 14 amino acids long.

A remark on this clonotype: The germline gene is not matched at one end of the junction; a read error may be the cause. The chain employs TRBV20-1 and TRBJ2-5; D gene uncertain. Germline CDR1 reads DFQATT; CDR2 reads SNEGSKA (reference sequence). The CDR3 runs 13 residues. The CDR3 DNA sequence: TGCAGTGCTAGAGATGTAGAGTCCGATGAGCAGCTCTTC. As protein: CSARDVESDEQLF.

J is TRBJ2-5 and V is TRBV24-1; either TRBD1 or TRBD2 may supply D (5 bases each). This CDR3 is 14 amino acids long. CDR1 is KGHDR and CDR2 is SFDVKD in the germline V gene. V was cut by 4 bases and J by 5 bases, with 13 bases left in between. CDR3 DNA sequence: TGTGCCACCAGTGAGACCGGGGCCTCGGAGACCCAGTACTTC. It specifies CATSETGASETQYF.

This clonotype was observed a handful of times. The chain has TRBV29-1 and TRBJ2-7; D ambiguous. Looked up from germline, CDR1 is SQVTM and CDR2 is ANQGSEA. This CDR3 is 11 amino acids long. The V and J ends lost 8 bases and 0 bases respectively, with 8 bases between them. For the CDR3, the DNA is TGCAGCTGTAAGATCTCCTACGAGCAGTACTTC. Translated, it gives CSCKISYEQYF.

This clonotype was seen a few times. The chain combines TRBV6-4 with TRBJ1-6; no clear D. V shed 2 bases and J shed 9 bases, with 8 bases lying between them. The CDR3 loop spans 13 amino acids. Germline CDR1 reads MRHNA; CDR2 reads SNTAGT. In DNA form, the CDR3 reads TGTGCCAGCAGTGACGTGGTAGGTTCACCCCTCCACTTT. Residues: CASSDVVGSPLHF.

This clonotype was found a few times. V usage is TRBV4-1 and J usage is TRBJ2-1; TRBD2 matches 8 bases. V was pared by 3 bases and J by 10 bases, with 5 bases of the junction left unmatched. From germline, CDR1 is MGHRA and CDR2 YSYEKL. The CDR3 is 13 residues long. CDR3 nucleotides: TGCGCCAGCAGCCAGGGACTAGTCGACGAGCAGTTCTTC. Amino acid sequence: CASSQGLVDEQFF.

This clonotype was seen more than once but under ten times. The chain combines TRBV5-1 with TRBJ1-1; no clear D gene. The V gene lost 3 bases and the J gene lost 1 base, with 13 bases spanning the gap. The CDR3 extends over 15 amino acids. Germline V gene data show CDR1 as SGHRS and CDR2 as YFSETQ. The DNA for the CDR3 is TGCGCCAGCAGCTGGTGGGGTAGGGAGAACACTGAAGCTTTCTTT. Translating gives CASSWWGRENTEAFF.

The rearrangement uses TRBV12-3 or TRBV12-4 and TRBJ1-5, with 7 positions matching TRBD1. This CDR3 has 19 amino acids. V dropped 6 bases and J dropped 1; count of bases not matched to a gene: 18. CDR3 nucleotide sequence: TGTGCCAGCAGCCGGACTTCAGGGGGAACGGTGGAAAGCAATCAGCCCCAGCATTTT. Its protein is CASSRTSGGTVESNQPQHF.

This clonotype has only a few counts. The genes are TRBV12-3 or TRBV12-4 and TRBJ2-1; 7 nucleotides line up with TRBD2. The CDR3 is 13 residues long. V lost 4 bases to trimming and J lost 8 bases; unmatched junction nucleotides: 5. CDR3 sequence: CASSSGAGDEQFF. The CDR3 bases are TGTGCCAGCAGTTCCGGGGCGGGGGATGAGCAGTTCTTC.

The rearrangement joins TRBV20-1 to TRBJ2-4; D call uncertain. The CDR3 loop spans 12 amino acids. Germline V gives CDR1 DFQATT, CDR2 SNEGSKA (reference sequence). Trimming took off 5 bases at V and 4 bases at J, with 9 bases between the two ends. The CDR3 protein is CSAHTIKNIQYF. The DNA of the CDR3 is TGCAGTGCTCATACTATTAAAAACATTCAGTACTTC.

To note about this clonotype: The junction departs from the called germline gene at one end, perhaps through a read error. V and J are TRBV4-3 and TRBJ2-7; 11 bases align to TRBD1. CDR1 and CDR2 from the germline V gene are LGHNA and YSLEER. The CDR3 consists of 15 residues. The CDR3 loop reads CTSSPSDRGLNEQYF. The CDR3 DNA reads TGCACCAGCAGCCCCTCGGACAGGGGGCTGAACGAGCAGTACTTC.

This sequence joins TRBV6-6 and TRBJ1-2; D is unclear. Trimming stripped 4 bases from V and 0 bases from J, with 12 bases between. The CDR3 consists of 15 residues. From germline, CDR1 is MNHNY and CDR2 SVGAGI (reference sequence). CDR3 nucleotide sequence: TGTGCCAGCAGTTCCTATCTATTGCCTAACTATGGCTACACCTTC. Its translation is CASSSYLLPNYGYTF.

The rearrangement links TRBV27 to TRBJ2-4; tentatively, D is TRBD1 (6 bases). V was trimmed by 6 bases and J by 6 bases, leaving 15 bases between them. This CDR3 has 14 amino acids. The V gene's germline CDR1 is MNHEY and CDR2 SMNVEV (reference sequence). In DNA, the CDR3 is TGTGCCAGCAGGGCGACTGGGGGCCTAAACATTCAGTACTTC. Protein sequence: CASRATGGLNIQYF.

Only a few counts were recorded for this clonotype. This rearrangement joins TRBV28 to TRBJ2-5, with a possible D match to TRBD2 (5 bases). V shed 10 bases and J shed 0 bases, with 33 bases lying between them. The CDR3 is made up of 20 amino acids. The germline V gene encodes CDR1 MDHEN and CDR2 SYDVKM. CDR3 nucleotide sequence: TGTGCCACAACGGCAGGTTGGGGTAGCGTTCCCCAAAATCACCAAGAGACCCAGTACTTC. It is translated as CATTAGWGSVPQNHQETQYF.

The chain has TRBV11-3 and TRBJ2-1; D is ambiguous. V was trimmed by 0 bases and J by 6 bases, leaving 9 bases between them. This CDR3 is built from 14 residues. The germline CDR1 and CDR2 sequences are SGHNT and YENEEA. CDR3 coding DNA: TGTGCCAGCAGCTTAGACCCCTTAGGCAATGAGCAGTTCTTC. Translated: CASSLDPLGNEQFF.

This clonotype was detected a few times. V and J are TRBV12-3 or TRBV12-4 and TRBJ2-1, with 12 bases aligning to TRBD2. V was pared by 3 bases and J by 8 bases, with 5 bases of the junction left unmatched. The CDR3 has 15 amino acids. CDR3 DNA: TGTGCCAGCAGTTTCAGACTAGCGGGAGCGTATGAGCAGTTCTTC. It specifies CASSFRLAGAYEQFF.

V is TRBV6-2 or TRBV6-3 and J is TRBJ2-5; weak D call: TRBD1 (5 bases). The CDR3 contains 13 residues. Germline CDR1 reads MNHEY; CDR2 reads SVGEGT. V was cut by 7 bases and J by 2 bases, with 11 bases left in between. The CDR3 protein is CASIPDNQETQYF. CDR3 nucleotide sequence: TGTGCCAGCATCCCGGACAATCAAGAGACCCAGTACTTC.

This clonotype was seen ten or more times. The V and J genes are TRBV5-1 and TRBJ2-1; 7 nucleotides line up with TRBD2. The length of the CDR3 is 15 residues. Losses at the gene ends were 4 bases for V and 8 bases for J; bases not matched to a gene: 12. CDR1 and CDR2 (germline): SGHRS, YFSETQ. DNA of the CDR3: TGCGCCAGCAGCCAAACCACTAGTCGGGGGGATGAGCAGTTCTTC. It yields the protein CASSQTTSRGDEQFF.

This chain links TRBV29-1 with TRBJ2-5; D is ambiguous. The J call is doubtful: the DNA matches TRBJ2-1 better. The CDR3 runs 10 residues. The germline V gene encodes CDR1 SQVTM and CDR2 ANQGSEA. DNA for the CDR3: TGCAGCGGCGGCTTCAATGAGCAGTTCTTC. Its translation: CSGGFNEQFF.

This chain uses TRBV3-1 with TRBJ2-2; 11 nucleotides line up with TRBD2. This CDR3 is built from 14 residues. Germline values: CDR1 LGHDT, CDR2 YNNKEL (reference sequence). V was pared by 10 bases and J by 2 bases, with 3 bases of the junction left unmatched. The CDR3 region has the DNA TGTGCCACTAGCGGGGGGACTAACACCGGGGAGCTGTTTTTT. The encoded protein is CATSGGTNTGELFF.

This clonotype was observed once. The chain carries TRBV28 and TRBJ1-1, with a possible D match to TRBD1 (6 bases). Germline V gene data show CDR1 as MDHEN and CDR2 as SYDVKM. The CDR3 runs to 16 residues. Between the trimmed V and J ends, which lost 6 bases and 2 bases, there was a span of 19 bases. Here the CDR3 DNA reads TGTGCCAGCAGGGATGGGCCCGGGGGCATCAACACTGAAGCTTTCTTT. It is translated as CASRDGPGGINTEAFF. Combining the CDR3 with reference TRBV28 and TRBJ1-1 gives the whole variable domain DVKVTQSSRYLVKRTGEKVFLECVQDMDHENMFWYRQDPGLGLRLIYFSYDVKMKEKGDIPEGYSVSREKKERFSLILESASTNQTSMYLCASRDGPGGINTEAFFGQGTRLTVV.